The sequence of this T cell receptor beta chain was determined in a study of a mutant IDH1 vaccine in newly diagnosed glioma. The repertoire was sequenced with immunoSEQ multiplex PCR; TCRdb's copy has only in-frame clones and lacks some. The sample lists approximately 44,000 clones, around 84% seen once, with about 2.2% in the top ten. A remark on this clone: Its target is not known.

The time point here: week 23, last vaccination. One vaccine dose held 300 ug of mutant IDH1 20-mer peptide and came with topical imiquimod. The CDR3 totals 14 residues. V lost 5 bases to trimming and J lost 8 bases; unmatched junction nucleotides: 10. The V gene's germline CDR1 is SQVTM and CDR2 ANQGSEA. The sequencing here drew on PBMCs, taken from a glioma patient whose treatment included an IDH1 peptide vaccine. This clonotype originated in a woman younger than 35 with glioma. Some clones in this sample may be carry-over from other donors' samples. The chain couples TRBV29-1 to TRBJ1-4, with TRBD1 matching 8 bases. The CDR3 protein is CSVPGPGGREKLFF. In DNA, the CDR3 is TGCAGCGTTCCAGGGCCAGGGGGCAGAGAAAAACTGTTTTTT.